The rows below give T cell receptor beta chains drawn from one sample of a study of control samples from healthy donors and cancer patients. The protocol was immunoSEQ multiplex PCR, while the TCRdb copy is restricted to in-frame clones and leaves out a portion. This sample has some 150,000 clones, with 85% to 95% found just once. The sequenced sample was blood. The source is a man in his forties or fifties in good health. The CDR3 runs from the conserved cysteine through the conserved F or W. A D gene is named only where the DNA matches it firmly. A row's size may be missing; if present it is once, few, many or a size class.

d_gene: -; abundance: -; v_gene: TRBV18; j_gene: TRBJ1-5; CDR3aa: CASSLGGDQPQHF; CDR3nt: TGTGCCAGCTCACTAGGGGGGGATCAGCCCCAGCATTTT
d_gene: -; abundance: -; v_gene: TRBV6-6; j_gene: TRBJ1-2; CDR3aa: CASSREGRYGYTF; CDR3nt: TGTGCCAGCAGTAGGGAGGGGCGCTATGGCTACACCTTC
d_gene: TRBD1; abundance: -; v_gene: TRBV18; j_gene: TRBJ2-6; CDR3aa: CASSPGTGLSGANVLTF; CDR3nt: TGTGCCAGCTCACCCGGGACAGGACTCTCTGGGGCCAACGTCCTGACTTTC
d_gene: TRBD1; abundance: -; v_gene: TRBV2; j_gene: TRBJ2-3; CDR3aa: CASSPGTGVVDTQYF; CDR3nt: TGTGCCAGCAGCCCCGGGACAGGGGTGGTAGATACGCAGTATTTT
d_gene: TRBD1; abundance: -; v_gene: TRBV19; j_gene: TRBJ2-7; CDR3aa: CASSIRTGSAYEQYF; CDR3nt: TGTGCCAGTAGTATTAGGACAGGGTCGGCCTACGAGCAGTACTTC
d_gene: TRBD1; abundance: -; v_gene: TRBV12-3/TRBV12-4; j_gene: TRBJ2-1; CDR3aa: CASRGGGQNEQFF; CDR3nt: TGTGCCAGCAGAGGGGGCGGGCAAAATGAGCAGTTCTTC
d_gene: -; abundance: once; v_gene: TRBV15; j_gene: TRBJ1-1; CDR3aa: CATSRVRTLNTEAFF; CDR3nt: TGTGCCACCAGCAGAGTTAGGACACTGAACACTGAAGCTTTCTTT
d_gene: TRBD2; abundance: -; v_gene: TRBV4-1; j_gene: TRBJ2-3; CDR3aa: CASTGTSRPDTQYF; CDR3nt: TGCGCCAGCACAGGGACTAGTCGGCCAGATACGCAGTATTTT
d_gene: -; abundance: -; v_gene: TRBV5-1; j_gene: TRBJ2-3; CDR3aa: CASSQGLSTDTQYF; CDR3nt: TGCGCCAGCAGCCAGGGACTTAGCACAGATACGCAGTATTTT
d_gene: -; abundance: -; v_gene: TRBV28; j_gene: TRBJ2-7; CDR3aa: CASSFWGDEQYF; CDR3nt: TGTGCCAGCAGTTTCTGGGGCGACGAGCAGTACTTC
d_gene: -; abundance: -; v_gene: TRBV15; j_gene: TRBJ1-4; CDR3aa: CATSRARGYEKLFF; CDR3nt: TGTGCCACCAGCAGAGCCAGGGGTTACGAAAAACTGTTTTTT